This is a list of T cell receptor beta chains from one sample in a study of blood T cell repertoires in COVID-19. This table comes from immunoSEQ multiplex PCR, and its TCRdb copy is limited to in-frame clones, with some not included. Among a few hundred thousand clones, around 83% were seen once, and the ten largest hold more than 6.5%. Material: PBMCs or T cells enriched from blood (not recorded which). These receptors came from a woman aged 50 to 60 who had been exposed to COVID-19. Both conserved end residues are part of each CDR3. The D gene is left open where the match is weak. The size field is filled for only some rows; it gives once, few, many or a size class.

>TRBD2|TRBJ2-1|.|TRBV12-5
TGTGCTAGCCGTCTAGCGGGGGGAAATGAGCAGTTCTTC
CASRLAGGNEQFF
>TRBD1|TRBJ2-7|once|TRBV10-3
TGTGCCGCCTCTACGGACAGGGCCTGGGAGCAGTACTTC
CAASTDRAWEQYF
>TRBD2|TRBJ2-3|.|TRBV7-6
TGTGCCAGCAGCACCAGCGGGGGGAAGACAGATACGCAGTATTTT
CASSTSGGKTDTQYF
>TRBD1|TRBJ2-1|.|TRBV5-8
TGTGCCGGCAACAGGGGCAGCGAGCAGTTCTTC
CAGNRGSEQFF
>.|TRBJ1-6|.|TRBV12-3/TRBV12-4
TGTGCCAGCAGTTCGGACTATTCACCCCTCCACTTT
CASSSDYSPLHF
>TRBD1|TRBJ1-2|.|TRBV2
TGTGCCAGCAGCTACCGCGGGACAGGCCCCCGGGGCTACACCTTC
CASSYRGTGPRGYTF
>.|TRBJ2-1|.|TRBV13
TGTGCCAGCAGCCCCGGGGGATTATTGTTCTTC
CASSPGGLLFF
>.|TRBJ2-1|.|TRBV2
TGTGCCAGCAGTAACCGAGGTGAGCAGTTCTTC
CASSNRGEQFF
>.|TRBJ1-2|.|TRBV4-3
TGCGCCAGCAGGCCGGACAACCGGGCAGGGGGCTACACCTTC
CASRPDNRAGGYTF
>TRBD1|TRBJ1-6|.|TRBV5-1
TGCGCCAGCAGCGCTTCACAGGGGTATAATTCACCCCTCCACTTT
CASSASQGYNSPLHF
>TRBD1|TRBJ1-2|.|TRBV10-3
TGTGCCATCAGTGAGTCCCCCCCAGGCTTTACAGGGGGTAACAACTATGGCTACACCTTC
CAISESPPGFTGGNNYGYTF
>.|TRBJ1-5|once|TRBV28
TGTGCCAGCAACTCACAGGGAAGCAATCAGCCCCAGCATTTT
CASNSQGSNQPQHF
>.|TRBJ1-2|.|TRBV19
TGTGCCAGTAGTATAGAGGGCGCCTATGGCTACACCTTC
CASSIEGAYGYTF
>.|TRBJ2-1|.|TRBV9
TGTGCCAGCAGCGTAGAAGTGGGCCCTGAGCAGTTCTTC
CASSVEVGPEQFF
>.|TRBJ1-5|.|TRBV21-1
TGTGCCAGCAGCGGGACAGGGGTTGAAGAAGACACGAATCAGCCCCAGCATTTT
CASSGTGVEEDTNQPQHF
>.|TRBJ1-3|.|TRBV25-1
TGTGCCAGCAGTGAATCTTTGGCCAACTCTGGAAACACCATATATTTT
CASSESLANSGNTIYF
>TRBD2|TRBJ2-3|.|TRBV28
TGTGCCAGCAGGGAGACTAGCGGGGGGCCCACAGATACGCAGTATTTT
CASRETSGGPTDTQYF
>TRBD1|TRBJ1-4|.|TRBV7-2
TGTGCCAGCAGCTTCGACAGGGGAGATGAAAAACTGTTTTTT
CASSFDRGDEKLFF
>.|TRBJ2-3|.|TRBV6-5
TGTGCCACAGGGCCCGGGCTGACTAGCACAGATACGCAGTATTTT
CATGPGLTSTDTQYF
>TRBD1|TRBJ2-7|.|TRBV28
TGTGCCAGCAGTTTATTAGAGACAGGGGCCTCCTACGAGCAGTACTTC
CASSLLETGASYEQYF
>TRBD1|TRBJ1-2|.|TRBV2
TGTGCCAGCACCCAGGACAGGGCAGGGGGCTATGGCTACACCTTC
CASTQDRAGGYGYTF
>.|TRBJ2-2|.|TRBV13
TGTGCCAGCAGCCGGATGGCCTGGGGCCCTAACACCGGGGAGCTGTTTTTT
CASSRMAWGPNTGELFF
>.|TRBJ1-2|.|TRBV19
TGTGCCAGTAGTATCGGACAGCAGAGAGGCTACACCTTC
CASSIGQQRGYTF
>.|TRBJ1-1|.|TRBV19
TGTGCCAGTAGAGGGGGGGGAAAAACTGAAGCTTTCTTT
CASRGGGKTEAFF
>.|TRBJ1-2|.|TRBV3-1/TRBV3-2
TGTGCCAGCAGCCAAGCGACAGGAAACTATGGCTACACCTTC
CASSQATGNYGYTF
>.|TRBJ1-2|.|TRBV14
TGTGCCAGCAGCCCGGGAGGCGGGACTGGCTATGGCTACACCTTC
CASSPGGGTGYGYTF
>.|TRBJ2-7|.|TRBV30
TGTGCCTGGAGTCCAACAGGGGGGGCTGAGCAGTACTTC
CAWSPTGGAEQYF
>TRBD1|TRBJ2-1|.|TRBV2
TGTGCCAGCAGCTTCGGGACAGAGTACAATGAGCAGTTCTTC
CASSFGTEYNEQFF
>.|TRBJ1-5|.|TRBV4-3
TGCGCCAGCAGCCTGGGGGCGGGTAGCAATCAGCCCCAGCATTTT
CASSLGAGSNQPQHF
>.|TRBJ1-5|.|TRBV12-3/TRBV12-4
TGTGCCAGCAGTTTGACCGGGGTGCCCCAGCATTTT
CASSLTGVPQHF